This note documents a single T cell receptor (beta chain) sequence. Repertoires were generated with immunoSEQ multiplex PCR, while TCRdb's copy carries only in-frame clones and drops some. Among around 300,000 clones listed, roughly 80% were seen once. The data are from a study of cytotoxic CD8 clonotypes in ibrutinib-treated CLL. The receptor was derived from a human donor with chronic lymphocytic leukemia. The sample in question was PBMCs, obtained before ibrutinib treatment.

CDR3 sequence reads: CASSQDRGSYGYTF. The DNA of the CDR3 is TGTGCCAGCAGCCAGGACAGGGGTAGCTATGGCTACACCTTC. The chain links TRBV14 to TRBJ1-2; 9 bases match TRBD1. V lost 3 bases and J lost 4; bases outside the gene matches: 3. CDR1 SGHDN and CDR2 FVKESK come from the germline V gene. This CDR3 spans 14 amino acids.